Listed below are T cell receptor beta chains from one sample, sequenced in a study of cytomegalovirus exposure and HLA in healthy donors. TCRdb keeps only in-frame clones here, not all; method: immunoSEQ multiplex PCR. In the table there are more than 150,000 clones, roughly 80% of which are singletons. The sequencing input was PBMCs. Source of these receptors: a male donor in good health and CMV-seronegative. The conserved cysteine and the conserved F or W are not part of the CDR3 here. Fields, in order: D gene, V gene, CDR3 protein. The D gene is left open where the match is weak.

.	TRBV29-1	SVEGGPRNEAF
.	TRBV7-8	ASSQGDSYNEQF
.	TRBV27	ASSRFKPGQENYGYT
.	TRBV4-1	ASSQVRDQETQY
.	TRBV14	ASSQDRVQPQH
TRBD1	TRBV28	ASSPQGASGYT
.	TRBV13	ASSLRGGFEQY
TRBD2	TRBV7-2	ASSYGLDADTQY
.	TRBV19	ASSRGDRAGNEQF
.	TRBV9	ASSVDRHTGELF
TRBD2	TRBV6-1	ASSEGTSGFFEQY
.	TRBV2	ASSESGDRNQPQH
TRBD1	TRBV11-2	ASSLGTGEAF
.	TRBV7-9	ASSPQIQKTNEKLF
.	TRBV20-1	SASLPDTQY
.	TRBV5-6	ASSLNGLYGYT
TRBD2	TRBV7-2	ASSSLGLASSYEQY
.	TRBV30	AWSAAGITDTQY
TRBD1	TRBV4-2	ASSRDRDEFYVYT
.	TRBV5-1	ASSLRAGGAGYGYT
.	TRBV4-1	ASSQGEGVRGELF
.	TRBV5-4	ASSLPNSQNTEAF
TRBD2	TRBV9	ASNLIAGDEQY
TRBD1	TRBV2	ASRDRGSIGNTIY
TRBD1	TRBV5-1	ASSLEGQVNQPQH
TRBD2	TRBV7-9	ASSLGLAGEVEQF
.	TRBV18	ASSLGGQNQETQY
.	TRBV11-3	ASSSGQGASNEQF
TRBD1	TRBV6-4	ASSDSSQGVYGYT
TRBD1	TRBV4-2	ASSQAGQAQETQY
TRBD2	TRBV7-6	ASSSIAGVGADTQY
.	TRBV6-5	ASSPSTTGNTIY